Below, 7 T cell receptor beta chains from the same sample are listed, as sequenced in a study of blood T cells in healthy people across ages. The authors ran a second PCR of about 6 to 11 cycles using a sample-barcoded 5' primer and a J-beta primer mix. MiXCR, applied by TCRdb to the 5' RACE reads, yields one record per CDR3 protein. This table holds 800,000 to 950,000 distinct CDR3 sequences, about 48% found once. The sequenced sample was blood. The receptors originated from a man in his thirties or forties in good health.

The chain recombines TRBV20-1 with TRBJ2-7; 8 nucleotides line up with TRBD2. The J call may be in error: the DNA end matches TRBJ2-5 better. The length of the CDR3 is 15 residues. Germline CDR1 reads DFQATT; CDR2 reads SNEGSKA (reference sequence). CDR3 DNA sequence: TGCAGTGCTAGCCTTGGCGGGAGGCTGGGAGAGACCCAGTACTTC. Its protein product is CSASLGGRLGETQYF.

The chain carries TRBV4-3 and TRBJ2-3, with 16 bases lining up with TRBD2. The CDR3 is made up of 19 amino acids. V dropped 4 bases and J dropped 0; count of bases not matched to a gene: 7. Germline V lookup: CDR1 LGHNA, CDR2 YSLEER. The CDR3 nucleotides read TGCGCCAGCAGCCGGATAGGGACTAGCGGGGGGGCAAGCACAGATACGCAGTATTTT. Protein product: CASSRIGTSGGASTDTQYF.

The table lists this clonotype with a few counts. The CDR3 DNA sequence: TGCAGCGTTTCCCCCACAGGGGGCTACTACGAGCAGTACTTC. As protein: CSVSPTGGYYEQYF. The chain combines TRBV29-1 with TRBJ2-7, with 9 bases lining up with TRBD1. The CDR3 runs to 14 residues. V trimming: 5 bases; J trimming: 3 bases; junction bases outside the gene matches: 8. Germline V gene sequence: CDR1 SQVTM, CDR2 ANQGSEA.

This clonotype was observed a few times. V gene TRBV7-2 combines with J gene TRBJ2-1; possible D gene TRBD1, 5 bases. The CDR3 loop spans 15 amino acids. V was shortened by 1 base and J by 8 bases, with 15 bases between the two germline ends. Germline V lookup: CDR1 SGHTA, CDR2 FQGNSA. This CDR3 is CASSLGQVGAYEQFF. CDR3 bases: TGTGCCAGCAGCTTAGGTCAGGTAGGGGCGTATGAGCAGTTCTTC.

The chain has TRBV29-1 and TRBJ2-7; D gene uncertain. Trimming removed 2 bases at V and 0 bases at J, with 14 bases between. The CDR3 sequence is 15 residues long. In germline, CDR1 is SQVTM, CDR2 ANQGSEA. CDR3: CSVESVGKSSYEQYF. DNA of the CDR3: TGCAGCGTTGAAAGTGTGGGGAAGAGCTCCTACGAGCAGTACTTC.

The sample holds many counts of this clonotype. The rearrangement uses TRBV20-1 and TRBJ1-1; no clear D. The length of the CDR3 is 13 residues. Trimming took 6 bases from V and 3 from J, leaving 14 bases between them. Germline lookup yields CDR1 DFQATT and CDR2 SNEGSKA (reference sequence). This CDR3 is CSARDFRDTEAFF. CDR3 bases: TGCAGTGCGCGAGATTTTCGGGACACTGAAGCTTTCTTT.

Comments on this clonotype: An end of the junction differs from the germline gene, which may be a read error. The chain links TRBV27 to TRBJ2-6; TRBD2 might be the D (6 bases). Germline lookup yields CDR1 MNHEY and CDR2 SMNVEV (reference sequence). CDR3 length: 16 residues. The CDR3 loop reads CASSIRGTTGTNVLTF. The CDR3 region has the DNA TGTGCCAGCAGTATCCGGGGGACGACTGGGACCAACGTCCTGACTTTC. Based on the CDR3 plus reference TRBV27 and TRBJ2-6, the full variable domain is EAQVTQNPRYLITVTGKKLTVTCSQNMNHEYMSWYRQDPGLGLRQIYYSMNVEVTDKGDVPEGYKVSRKEKRNFPLILESPSPNQTSLYFCASSIRGTTGTNVLTFGAGSRLTVL.